The 8 T cell receptor beta chains in this list originate from one sample, sequenced in a study of OX40 agonist ivuxolimab in advanced cancers. Using immunoSEQ multiplex PCR, the repertoire was profiled, and TCRdb retains in-frame clones only, with some absent. In the table there are some 65,000 clones, about 90% of which are singletons. This material consisted of CD4+ or CD8+ T cells sorted from blood, taken in a trial of the OX40 agonist ivuxolimab. The receptor source for this set is an adult with an advanced solid tumor such as melanoma, head and neck, liver or kidney cancer.

The V and J genes are TRBV18 and TRBJ2-3; D is possibly TRBD1 (6 bases). This CDR3 has 14 amino acids. Germline assignment: CDR1 KGHSH and CDR2 LQKENI. Trimming removed 2 bases from V and 5 bases from J, with 11 bases in between. CDR3 loop: CASSPRDIEDTQYF. The CDR3 nucleotides are TGTGCCAGCTCACCAAGGGACATTGAAGATACGCAGTATTTT.

V is TRBV28 and J is TRBJ1-2; TRBD1 might be the D (5 bases). The V gene's germline CDR1 is MDHEN and CDR2 SYDVKM. This CDR3 is built from 12 residues. The V end lost 5 bases, the J end lost 8 bases, and 12 bases lay between the germline ends. The CDR3 DNA reads TGTGCCAGCAGTATACCTCGGGGCGGCTACACCTTC. The encoded protein is CASSIPRGGYTF.

This rearrangement joins TRBV30 to TRBJ1-3; D uncertain. Germline V gene data show CDR1 as GTSNPN and CDR2 as SVGIG (reference sequence). The CDR3 length is 13 residues. Trimming took off 3 bases at V and 0 bases at J, with 6 bases between the two ends. Here the CDR3 reads CAWRRLSGNTIYF. CDR3 coding DNA: TGTGCCTGGAGGAGGCTCTCTGGAAACACCATATATTTT. The variable domain in full, completed from reference TRBV30 and TRBJ1-3, reads SQTIHQWPATLVQPVGSPLSLECTVEGTSNPNLYWYRQAAGRGLQLLFYSVGIGQISSEVPQNLSASRPQDRQFILSSKKLLLSDSGFYLCAWRRLSGNTIYFGEGSWLTVV.

The chain employs TRBV27 and TRBJ2-3, with TRBD2 identical over 10 bases. The CDR3 is made up of 15 amino acids. V was pared by 4 bases and J by 2 bases, with 3 bases of the junction left unmatched. Germline assignment: CDR1 MNHEY and CDR2 SMNVEV (reference sequence). The CDR3 sequence is CASSWTSGHTDTQYF. CDR3 DNA sequence: TGTGCCAGCAGTTGGACTAGCGGCCACACAGATACGCAGTATTTT.

This chain connects TRBV6-5 to TRBJ2-3; 7 bases map to TRBD1. The V gene end was trimmed by 2 bases and the J gene end by 6 bases; junction bases not matched to a gene: 5. The V gene's germline CDR1 is MNHEY and CDR2 SVGAGI. This CDR3 contains 14 residues. Here the CDR3 DNA reads TGTGCCAGCAGTTACAGACAGGGCGAGGATACGCAGTATTTT. Protein: CASSYRQGEDTQYF.

The DNA of the CDR3 is TGTGCCAGCAGCTTCGGCTGGTCAGGAAAACTGTTTTTT. It translates to CASSFGWSGKLFF. The rearrangement uses TRBV5-6 and TRBJ1-4; D is unresolved. The V and J ends lost 2 bases and 10 bases respectively, with 12 bases between them. CDR1 and CDR2 (germline): SGHDT, YYEEEE. The CDR3 runs 13 residues.

The chain joins TRBV28 to TRBJ2-5; 8 nucleotides align to TRBD1. The J call is uncertain, as TRBJ2-7 better fits the DNA end. Germline CDR1 reads MDHEN; CDR2 reads SYDVKM. The CDR3 has 14 amino acids. The CDR3 DNA sequence: TGTGCCAGCAGTTTACGCGACAGGGGCTACGAGCAGTACTTC. Translating gives CASSLRDRGYEQYF.

This clone was picked up one time. The V call is TRBV7-2, the J call TRBJ2-2; 7 bases map to TRBD2. Trimming cost V 7 bases and J 2 bases; bases outside gene matches: 4. CDR3 length: 14 residues. Germline CDR1 reads SGHTA; CDR2 reads FQGNSA. For the CDR3, the DNA is TGTGCCAGCAAGGGACTACTAAACACCGGGGAGCTGTTTTTT. It translates to CASKGLLNTGELFF.